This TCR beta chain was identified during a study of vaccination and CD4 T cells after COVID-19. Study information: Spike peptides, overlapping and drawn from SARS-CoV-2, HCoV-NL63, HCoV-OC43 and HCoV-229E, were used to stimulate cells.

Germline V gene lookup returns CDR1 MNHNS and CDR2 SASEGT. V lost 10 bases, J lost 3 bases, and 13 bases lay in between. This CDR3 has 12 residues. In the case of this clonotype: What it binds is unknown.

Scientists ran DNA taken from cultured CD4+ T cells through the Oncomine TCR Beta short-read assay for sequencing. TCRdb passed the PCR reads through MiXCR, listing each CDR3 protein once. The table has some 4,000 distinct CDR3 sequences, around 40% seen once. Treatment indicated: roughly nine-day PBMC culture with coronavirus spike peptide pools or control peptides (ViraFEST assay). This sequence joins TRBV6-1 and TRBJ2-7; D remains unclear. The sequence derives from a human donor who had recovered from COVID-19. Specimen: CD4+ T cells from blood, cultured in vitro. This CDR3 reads CATQLSFYEQYF. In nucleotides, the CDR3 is TGTGCCACCCAACTATCATTCTACGAGCAGTACTTC.